The TCR beta chain under discussion was sequenced for a study of shared clonotypes between healthy human individuals. Study results and caveats: It was the few donors that limited the genetic and exposure-history diversity represented.

This clone was picked up a small number of times. Its target is unknown. Authors' data handling: Junction-only immunoSEQ data arrived without quality scores, meaning filtering differed. Some clones are missing from TCRdb's copy, which holds only in-frame ones; the method was immunoSEQ multiplex PCR. D and trimming come from the DNA, and the V and J calls and clone size come from that table. In the table there are about 1.1 million clones, about four fifths of which are singletons. J gave up 6 bases and V 4 bases, and 8 bases lay outside the gene matches. The CDR3 sequence is 17 residues long. Germline V lookup: CDR1 SGHNT, CDR2 YYREEE (reference sequence).

V and J are TRBV5-4 and TRBJ2-3; 16 nucleotides align to TRBD2. Sequenced input: memory CD4+ T cells from PBMCs. The sample's subset: CD45RA-negative fraction. The sequence was collected from a young man in good health. Some clones in this sample may be carry-over from other donors' samples. CDR3 DNA: TGTGCCAGCAGCGCGGGACTAGCGGGAGGGGTTCGGGATACGCAGTATTTT. Protein sequence: CASSAGLAGGVRDTQYF.